This T cell receptor beta chain was captured in a study of Graves' ophthalmopathy and Graves' hyperthyroidism. Regarding the study as a whole: Among thyroid clonotypes expanded above 0.001 frequency, most also appeared in blood. Ophthalmopathy was separated from stable hyperthyroidism by a 13-signature model with 87.88% sensitivity and just under 84% specificity.

V was shortened by 5 bases and J by 2 bases, with 12 bases between the two germline ends. The CDR3 is made up of 14 amino acids. Germline V gene sequence: CDR1 MNHNS, CDR2 SASEGT. Hyperthyroidism patients, all newly diagnosed, had under 2 months' duration and ages of 18 to 65. RNA transcripts were the template, and TCR beta CDR3 regions were amplified from them. HTBI primers primed a first-round RT-PCR, and a second-round multiplex PCR followed. Each CDR3 protein is one row after TCRdb ran MiXCR on the multiplex PCR reads. The sample lists hundreds of thousands of distinct CDR3 sequences; 22% were seen once. This clonotype occurred many times. Its antigen is not identified.

This clonotype was sampled from a woman aged 18-29 years with stable Graves' hyperthyroidism. Some clones in this sample may be carry-over from other donors' samples. J is TRBJ1-2 and V is TRBV6-1; weak D call: TRBD1 (5 bases). The sequencing input was peripheral blood. The CDR3 sequence is CASSNFRGNYGYTF. The CDR3 DNA reads TGTGCCAGCAGTAATTTCCGGGGGAACTATGGCTACACCTTC.